This TCR beta chain was recorded in a study of T cells after yellow fever vaccination. A universal primer site and UMIs were added as TCR cDNA was made by 5'RACE template switching. One entry per CDR3 protein results from TCRdb running MiXCR on the 5' RACE reads. The repertoire holds hundreds of thousands of distinct CDR3 sequences, with less than 25% as singletons. The CDR3 is 12 residues long. The germline V and J ends were trimmed by 6 bases and 3 bases, with 9 bases remaining between them. This clonotype was picked up many times. Specimen: PBMCs, collected 21 days after the first yellow fever vaccination. The sequence derives from a man aged 18 to 30 who received the YFV17D yellow fever vaccine. The chain combines TRBV12-3 or TRBV12-4 with TRBJ2-7; D gene uncertain. This CDR3 is CASSPGRYEQYF. The DNA for the CDR3 is TGTGCCAGCAGCCCCGGGCGCTACGAGCAGTACTTC.